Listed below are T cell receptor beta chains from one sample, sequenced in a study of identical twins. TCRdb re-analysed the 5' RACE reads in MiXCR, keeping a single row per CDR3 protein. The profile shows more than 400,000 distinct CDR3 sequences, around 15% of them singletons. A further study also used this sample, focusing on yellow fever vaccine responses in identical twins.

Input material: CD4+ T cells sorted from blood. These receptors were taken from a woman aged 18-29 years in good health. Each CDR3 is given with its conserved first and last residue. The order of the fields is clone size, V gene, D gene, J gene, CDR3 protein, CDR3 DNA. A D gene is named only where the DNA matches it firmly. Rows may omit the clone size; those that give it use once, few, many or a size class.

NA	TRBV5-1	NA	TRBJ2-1	CASSPAGLSSYNEQFF	TGCGCCAGCAGCCCGGCGGGGCTGAGCTCCTACAATGAGCAGTTCTTC
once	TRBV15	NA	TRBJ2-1	CATSRSMVEGGGLYNEQFF	TGTGCCACCAGCAGGTCCATGGTCGAGGGGGGTGGGTTATACAATGAGCAGTTCTTC
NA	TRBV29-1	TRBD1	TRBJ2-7	CSVVSGQGAYEQYF	TGCAGCGTTGTATCGGGACAGGGGGCCTACGAGCAGTACTTC
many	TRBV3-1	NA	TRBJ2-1	CASSGSSYNEQFF	TGTGCCAGCAGCGGGAGCTCCTACAATGAGCAGTTCTTC
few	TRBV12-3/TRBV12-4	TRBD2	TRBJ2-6	CASRGLAVGANVLTF	TGTGCCAGCAGGGGACTAGCGGTTGGGGCCAACGTCCTGACTTTC
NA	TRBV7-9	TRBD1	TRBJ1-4	CASSFSLTGVFEKLFF	TGTGCCAGCAGCTTTAGTTTGACAGGGGTTTTTGAAAAACTGTTTTTT
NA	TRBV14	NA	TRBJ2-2	CASSHYGLTNTGELFF	TGTGCCAGCAGCCATTACGGTCTTACGAACACCGGGGAGCTGTTTTTT
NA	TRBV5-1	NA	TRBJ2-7	CASSFGQGISYEQYF	TGCGCCAGCAGCTTTGGGCAGGGCATATCCTACGAGCAGTACTTC
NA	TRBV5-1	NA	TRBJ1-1	CASNPNGGTLTEAFF	TGCGCCAGCAACCCAAACGGAGGGACTTTAACTGAAGCTTTCTTT
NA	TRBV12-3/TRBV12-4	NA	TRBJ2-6	CASSLGELLTGANVLTF	TGTGCCAGCAGTTTAGGAGAACTTTTAACTGGGGCCAACGTCCTGACTTTC
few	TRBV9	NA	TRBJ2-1	CASSETVLNEQFF	TGTGCCAGCAGTGAGACAGTCCTCAATGAGCAGTTCTTC
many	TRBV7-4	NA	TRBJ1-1	CASSFRQAVDTEAFF	TGTGCCAGCAGCTTTCGACAGGCGGTGGACACTGAAGCTTTCTTT
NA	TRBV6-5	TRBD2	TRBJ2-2	CASSYTSAGGPEPGELFF	TGTGCCAGCAGTTACACCTCAGCGGGAGGGCCTGAACCCGGGGAGCTGTTTTTT
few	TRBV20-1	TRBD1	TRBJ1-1	CSANSDRPHRGEAFF	TGCAGTGCCAATTCGGACAGGCCCCATAGGGGTGAAGCTTTCTTT
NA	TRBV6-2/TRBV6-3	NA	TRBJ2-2	CASSYNPGLAITGELFF	TGTGCCAGCAGTTACAACCCCGGCCTAGCGATCACCGGGGAGCTGTTTTTT
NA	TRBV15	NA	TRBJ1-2	CATSRGPDGGYTF	TGTGCCACCAGCAGAGGGCCGGACGGTGGCTACACCTTC
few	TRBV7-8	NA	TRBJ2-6	CASSLAGTSTYSGANVLTF	TGTGCCAGCAGCTTAGCGGGGACATCCACTTACTCTGGGGCCAACGTCCTGACTTTC
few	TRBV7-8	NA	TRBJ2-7	CASSLNGIEQYF	TGTGCCAGCAGCTTAAATGGGATCGAGCAGTACTTC
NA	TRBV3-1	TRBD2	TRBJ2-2	CASSHGLAVYNTGELFF	TGTGCCAGCAGCCATGGACTAGCGGTATACAACACCGGGGAGCTGTTTTTT
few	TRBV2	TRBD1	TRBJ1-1	CASSPGRGRGTEAFF	TGTGCCAGCAGTCCCGGGAGGGGGCGCGGCACTGAAGCTTTCTTT
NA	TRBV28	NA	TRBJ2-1	CASRAENNEQFF	TGTGCCAGCAGGGCGGAGAACAATGAGCAGTTCTTC
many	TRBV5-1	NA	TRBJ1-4	CASRGVETTNEKLFF	TGCGCCAGCAGGGGGGTCGAGACAACTAATGAAAAACTGTTTTTT
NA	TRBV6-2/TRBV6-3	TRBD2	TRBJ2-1	CASSYRTGTSGRVRSNEQFF	TGTGCCAGCAGTTACCGAACCGGGACTAGCGGGAGGGTCCGGTCCAATGAGCAGTTCTTC
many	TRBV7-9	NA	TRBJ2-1	CASSLGTLDEQFF	TGTGCCAGCAGCTTAGGGACTCTGGATGAGCAGTTCTTC
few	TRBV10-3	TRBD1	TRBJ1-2	CAISEMGQGSGYTF	TGTGCCATCAGTGAGATGGGACAGGGCTCTGGCTACACCTTC
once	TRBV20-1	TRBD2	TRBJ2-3	CSARGSGEFTDTQYF	TGCAGTGCTAGAGGTAGCGGGGAGTTCACAGATACGCAGTATTTT
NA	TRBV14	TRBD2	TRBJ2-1	CASSQGLAGKVSYNEQFF	TGTGCCAGCAGCCAAGGACTAGCGGGGAAAGTCTCCTACAATGAGCAGTTCTTC
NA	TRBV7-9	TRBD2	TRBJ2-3	CASSLAAGGFTDTQYF	TGTGCCAGCAGCTTAGCGGCGGGGGGATTCACAGATACGCAGTATTTT
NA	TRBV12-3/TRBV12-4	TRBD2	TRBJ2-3	CASRRAGVGDTQYF	TGTGCCAGCAGGCGAGCGGGAGTAGGGGATACGCAGTATTTT
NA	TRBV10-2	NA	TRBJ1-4	CASSGRGSNEKLFF	TGCGCCAGCAGTGGGCGAGGGTCTAATGAAAAACTGTTTTTT
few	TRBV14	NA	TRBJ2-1	CASSQTDKVNLEQFF	TGTGCCAGCAGCCAAACTGATAAGGTCAACCTTGAGCAGTTCTTC
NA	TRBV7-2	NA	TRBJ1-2	CASSLGRADGYTF	TGTGCCAGCAGCTTAGGCAGGGCCGATGGCTACACCTTC
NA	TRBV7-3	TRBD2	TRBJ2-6	CASSLPRLAGSGANVLTF	TGTGCCAGCAGCTTACCCAGACTAGCGGGATCTGGGGCCAACGTCCTGACTTTC
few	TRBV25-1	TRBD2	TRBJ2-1	CASTPSGGRYNEQFF	TGTGCCAGCACCCCTAGCGGGGGCAGATACAATGAGCAGTTCTTC
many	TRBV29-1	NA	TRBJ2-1	CSVPVGASSYNEQFF	TGCAGCGTTCCCGTCGGGGCTAGCTCCTACAATGAGCAGTTCTTC
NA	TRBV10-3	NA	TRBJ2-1	CAISESSGDSTEQFF	TGTGCCATCAGTGAGTCGAGTGGAGATTCCACTGAGCAGTTCTTC
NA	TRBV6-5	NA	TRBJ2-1	CASGDKGLTSYNEQFF	TGTGCCAGCGGCGACAAGGGACTCACCTCCTACAATGAGCAGTTCTTC
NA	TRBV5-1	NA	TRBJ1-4	CASNQDSNEKLFF	TGCGCCAGCAATCAGGACTCTAATGAAAAACTGTTTTTT
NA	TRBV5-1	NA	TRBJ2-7	CASSQKASGSYEQYF	TGCGCCAGCAGCCAGAAGGCATCAGGGTCCTACGAGCAGTACTTC
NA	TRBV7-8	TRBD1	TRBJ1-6	CASSNRGWKNSPLHF	TGTGCCAGCAGCAACAGGGGATGGAAAAATTCACCCCTCCACTTT
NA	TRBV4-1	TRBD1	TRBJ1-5	CASSQSPFGGGLGQGIMPQHF	TGCGCCAGCAGCCAATCCCCCTTTGGAGGAGGACTGGGACAGGGTATTATGCCCCAGCATTTT
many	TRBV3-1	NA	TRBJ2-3	CASSQEATQYF	TGTGCCAGCAGCCAAGAGGCTACGCAGTATTTT
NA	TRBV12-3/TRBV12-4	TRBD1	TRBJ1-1	CASSFDREALDTEAFF	TGTGCCAGCAGTTTTGACAGGGAAGCGTTGGACACTGAAGCTTTCTTT
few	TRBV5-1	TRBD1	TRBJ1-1	CASSFEQGMSEAFF	TGCGCCAGCAGCTTTGAACAGGGGATGTCTGAAGCTTTCTTT
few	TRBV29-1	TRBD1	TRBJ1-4	CSVVRGSTEKLFF	TGCAGCGTTGTCAGGGGGAGCACTGAAAAACTGTTTTTT
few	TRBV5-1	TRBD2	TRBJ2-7	CASSRGGLEIDEQYF	TGCGCCAGCAGCCGCGGAGGACTAGAAATCGACGAGCAGTACTTC
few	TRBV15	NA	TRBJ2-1	CATTKGTIYNEQFF	TGTGCCACCACAAAGGGGACAATCTACAATGAGCAGTTCTTC
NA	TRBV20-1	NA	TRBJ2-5	CSARSGNLGQETQYF	TGCAGTGCTAGAAGTGGGAATTTAGGCCAAGAGACCCAGTACTTC
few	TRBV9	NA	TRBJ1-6	CASSPTDYNSPLHF	TGTGCCAGCAGTCCGACAGACTATAATTCACCCCTCCACTTT
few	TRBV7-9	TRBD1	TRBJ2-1	CASSPGTGGYEQFF	TGTGCCAGCAGCCCCGGGACAGGGGGCTATGAGCAGTTCTTC
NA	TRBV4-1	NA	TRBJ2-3	CASSQEATVGTDTQYF	TGCGCCAGCAGCCAAGAGGCTACAGTCGGCACAGATACGCAGTATTTT
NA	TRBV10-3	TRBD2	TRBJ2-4	CAISVGSGGQNIQYF	TGTGCCATCAGTGTCGGGAGCGGGGGGCAAAACATTCAGTACTTC
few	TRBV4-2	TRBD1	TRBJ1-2	CASSQRGLPGGAYGYTF	TGTGCCAGCAGCCAAAGAGGCCTCCCAGGGGGCGCGTATGGCTACACCTTC
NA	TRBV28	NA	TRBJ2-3	CASTPFGGLDTQYF	TGTGCCAGCACCCCTTTCGGGGGCCTAGATACGCAGTATTTT
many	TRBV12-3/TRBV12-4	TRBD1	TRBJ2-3	CASSLRQGSINTQYF	TGTGCCAGCAGTTTACGACAGGGAAGCATAAATACGCAGTATTTT
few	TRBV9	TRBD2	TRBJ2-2	CASSVGRGANTGELFF	TGTGCCAGCAGCGTAGGTCGGGGGGCGAACACCGGGGAGCTGTTTTTT
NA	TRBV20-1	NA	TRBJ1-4	CSAQPTGRDEKLFF	TGCAGTGCACAACCTACAGGGAGGGATGAAAAACTGTTTTTT
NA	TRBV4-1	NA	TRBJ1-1	CASSRPPGNTEAFF	TGCGCCAGCAGCCGACCACCGGGGAACACTGAAGCTTTCTTT
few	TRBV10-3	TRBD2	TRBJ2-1	CATPEGGRGVGYNEQFF	TGTGCCACCCCTGAGGGCGGGAGGGGGGTTGGCTACAATGAGCAGTTCTTC